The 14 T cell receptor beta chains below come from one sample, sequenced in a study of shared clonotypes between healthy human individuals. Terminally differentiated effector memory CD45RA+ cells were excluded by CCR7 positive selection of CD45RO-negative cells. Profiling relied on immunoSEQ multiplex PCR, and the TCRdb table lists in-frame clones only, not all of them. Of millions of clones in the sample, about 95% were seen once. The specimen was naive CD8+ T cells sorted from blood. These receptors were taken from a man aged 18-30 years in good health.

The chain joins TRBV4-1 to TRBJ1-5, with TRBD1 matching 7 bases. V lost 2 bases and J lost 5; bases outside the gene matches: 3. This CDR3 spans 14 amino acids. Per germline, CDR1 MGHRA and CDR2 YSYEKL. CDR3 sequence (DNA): TGCGCCAGCAGCCAATTTCAGGGGGATCAGCCCCAGCATTTT. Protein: CASSQFQGDQPQHF.

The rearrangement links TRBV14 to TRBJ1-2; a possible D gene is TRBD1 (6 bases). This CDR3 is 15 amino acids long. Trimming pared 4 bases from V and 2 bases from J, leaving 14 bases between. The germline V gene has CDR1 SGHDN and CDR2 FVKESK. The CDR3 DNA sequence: TGTGCCAGCAGCCTCTGGACAGAGTTCAACTATGGCTACACCTTC. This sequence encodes CASSLWTEFNYGYTF.

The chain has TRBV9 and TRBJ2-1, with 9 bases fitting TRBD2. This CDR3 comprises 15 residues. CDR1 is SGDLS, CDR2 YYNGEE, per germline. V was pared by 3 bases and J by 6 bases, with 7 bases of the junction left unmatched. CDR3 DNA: TGTGCCAGCAGCGCCCTAGCGGGACTTTTCAATGAGCAGTTCTTC. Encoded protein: CASSALAGLFNEQFF.

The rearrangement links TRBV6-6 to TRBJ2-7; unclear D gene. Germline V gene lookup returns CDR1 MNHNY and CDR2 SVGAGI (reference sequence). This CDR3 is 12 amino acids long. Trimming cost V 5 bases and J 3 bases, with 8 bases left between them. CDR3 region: CASSLRSYEQYF. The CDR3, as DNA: TGTGCCAGCAGTCTCAGGAGCTACGAGCAGTACTTC.

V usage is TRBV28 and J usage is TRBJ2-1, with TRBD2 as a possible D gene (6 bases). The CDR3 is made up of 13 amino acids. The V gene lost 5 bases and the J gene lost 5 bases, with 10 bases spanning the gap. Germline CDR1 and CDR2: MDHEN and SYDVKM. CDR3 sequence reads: CASSAPGDNEQFF. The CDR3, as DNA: TGTGCCAGCAGTGCCCCGGGGGACAATGAGCAGTTCTTC.

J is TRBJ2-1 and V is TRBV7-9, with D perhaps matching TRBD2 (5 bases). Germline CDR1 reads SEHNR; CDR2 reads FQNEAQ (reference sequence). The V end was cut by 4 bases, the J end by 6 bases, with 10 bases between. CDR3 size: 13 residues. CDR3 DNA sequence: TGTGCCAGCAGCTCACCGGGATCCAATGAGCAGTTCTTC. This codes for CASSSPGSNEQFF.

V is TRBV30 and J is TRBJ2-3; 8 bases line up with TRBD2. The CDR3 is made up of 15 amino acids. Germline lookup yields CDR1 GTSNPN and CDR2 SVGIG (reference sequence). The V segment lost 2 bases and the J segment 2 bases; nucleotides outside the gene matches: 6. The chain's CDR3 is CAWSYGAGATDTQYF. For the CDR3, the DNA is TGTGCCTGGAGTTACGGAGCGGGGGCCACAGATACGCAGTATTTT.

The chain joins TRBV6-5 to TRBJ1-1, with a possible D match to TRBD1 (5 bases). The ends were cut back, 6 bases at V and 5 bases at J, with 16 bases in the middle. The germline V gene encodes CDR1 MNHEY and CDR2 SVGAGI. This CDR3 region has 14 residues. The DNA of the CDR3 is TGTGCCAGCAGACACGACAGTTTGGGGACTGAAGCTTTCTTT. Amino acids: CASRHDSLGTEAFF.

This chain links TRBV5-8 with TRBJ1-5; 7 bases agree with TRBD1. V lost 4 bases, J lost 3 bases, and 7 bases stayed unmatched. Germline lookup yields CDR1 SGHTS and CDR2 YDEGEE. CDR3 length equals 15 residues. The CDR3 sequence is CASSRGTDNNQPQHF. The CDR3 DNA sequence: TGTGCCAGCAGCAGGGGGACAGATAACAATCAGCCCCAGCATTTT.

This CDR3 reads CSVLDRGPYGYTF. In DNA, the CDR3 is TGCAGCGTCTTGGACAGGGGACCCTATGGCTACACCTTC. The rearrangement uses TRBV29-1 and TRBJ1-2, with 9 bases lining up with TRBD1. Germline values: CDR1 SQVTM, CDR2 ANQGSEA. Losses at the gene ends were 6 bases for V and 4 bases for J; bases not matched to a gene: 6. The CDR3 contains 13 residues.

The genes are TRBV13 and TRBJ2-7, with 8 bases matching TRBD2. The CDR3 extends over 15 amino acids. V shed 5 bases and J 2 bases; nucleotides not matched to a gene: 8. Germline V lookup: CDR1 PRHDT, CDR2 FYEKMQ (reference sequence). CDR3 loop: CASSPGLADTYEQYF. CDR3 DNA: TGTGCCAGCAGCCCCGGACTAGCCGATACCTACGAGCAGTACTTC.

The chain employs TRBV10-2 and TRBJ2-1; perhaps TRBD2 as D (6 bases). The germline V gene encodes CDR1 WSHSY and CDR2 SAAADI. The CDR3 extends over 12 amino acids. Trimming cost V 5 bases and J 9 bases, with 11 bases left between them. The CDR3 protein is CASSISSVEQFF. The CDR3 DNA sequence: TGCGCCAGCAGTATCTCTAGCGTTGAGCAGTTCTTC.

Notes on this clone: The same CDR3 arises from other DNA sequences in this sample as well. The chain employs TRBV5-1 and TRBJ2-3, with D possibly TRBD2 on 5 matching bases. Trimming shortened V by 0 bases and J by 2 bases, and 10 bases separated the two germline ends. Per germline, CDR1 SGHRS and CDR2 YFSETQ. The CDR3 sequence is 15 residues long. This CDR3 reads CASSLEGGYTDTQYF. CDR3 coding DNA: TGCGCCAGCAGCTTGGAAGGAGGATACACAGATACGCAGTATTTT.

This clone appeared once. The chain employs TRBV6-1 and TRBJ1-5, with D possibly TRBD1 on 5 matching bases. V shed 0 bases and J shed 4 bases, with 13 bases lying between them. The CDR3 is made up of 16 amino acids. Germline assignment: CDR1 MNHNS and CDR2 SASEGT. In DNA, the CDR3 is TGTGCCAGCAGTGAAGCAGGAGGGGCCGAAAATCAGCCCCAGCATTTT. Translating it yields CASSEAGGAENQPQHF.